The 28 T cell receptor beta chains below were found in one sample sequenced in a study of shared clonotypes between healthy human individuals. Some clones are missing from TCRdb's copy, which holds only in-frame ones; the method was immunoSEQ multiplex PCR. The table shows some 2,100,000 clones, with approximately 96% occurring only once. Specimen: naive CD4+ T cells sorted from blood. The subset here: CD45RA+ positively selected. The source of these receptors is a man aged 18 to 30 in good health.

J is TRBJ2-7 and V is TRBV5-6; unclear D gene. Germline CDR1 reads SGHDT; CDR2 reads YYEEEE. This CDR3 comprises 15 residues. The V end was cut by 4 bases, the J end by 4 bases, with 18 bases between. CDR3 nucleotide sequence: TGTGCCAGCAGCCCGTGGGTCAAGGGTGGGTACGAGCAGTACTTC. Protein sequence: CASSPWVKGGYEQYF.

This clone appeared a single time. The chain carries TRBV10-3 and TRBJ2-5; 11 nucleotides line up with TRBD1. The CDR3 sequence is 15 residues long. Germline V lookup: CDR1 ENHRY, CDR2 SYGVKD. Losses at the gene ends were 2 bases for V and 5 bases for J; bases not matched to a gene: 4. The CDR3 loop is CAISEPGQGGETQYF. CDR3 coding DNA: TGTGCCATCAGTGAGCCGGGACAGGGGGGTGAGACCCAGTACTTC.

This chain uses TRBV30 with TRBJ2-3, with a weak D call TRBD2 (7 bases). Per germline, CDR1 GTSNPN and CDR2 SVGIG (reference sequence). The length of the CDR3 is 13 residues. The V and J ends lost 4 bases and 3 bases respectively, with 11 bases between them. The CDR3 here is CAWNGGQTDTQYF. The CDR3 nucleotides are TGTGCCTGGAACGGGGGGCAGACAGATACGCAGTATTTT.

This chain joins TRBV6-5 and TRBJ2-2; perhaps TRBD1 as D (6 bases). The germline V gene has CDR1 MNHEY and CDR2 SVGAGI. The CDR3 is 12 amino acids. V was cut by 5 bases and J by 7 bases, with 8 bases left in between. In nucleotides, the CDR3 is TGTGCCAGCAGTCAACAGGGCGGGGAGCTGTTTTTT. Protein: CASSQQGGELFF.

CDR3 DNA: TGCGCCAGCAGCCCGGTAGGCCTGGGAGATGGCTACACCTTC. As protein: CASSPVGLGDGYTF. This rearrangement joins TRBV4-1 to TRBJ1-2; D is unclear. The CDR3 is 14 residues long. Trimming left V 4 bases short and J 6 bases short, with 15 bases between. CDR1 and CDR2 (germline): MGHRA, YSYEKL.

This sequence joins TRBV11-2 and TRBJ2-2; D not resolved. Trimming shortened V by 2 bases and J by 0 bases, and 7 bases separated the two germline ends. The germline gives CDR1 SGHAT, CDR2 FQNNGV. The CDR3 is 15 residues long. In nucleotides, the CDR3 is TGTGCCAGCAGCTTAAATAGGCCGAACACCGGGGAGCTGTTTTTT. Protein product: CASSLNRPNTGELFF.

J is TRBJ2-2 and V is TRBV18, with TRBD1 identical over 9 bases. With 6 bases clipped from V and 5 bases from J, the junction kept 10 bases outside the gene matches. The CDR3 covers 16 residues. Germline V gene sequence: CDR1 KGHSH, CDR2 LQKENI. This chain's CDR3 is CASSSGTGLMTGELFF. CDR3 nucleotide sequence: TGTGCCAGCTCGTCCGGGACAGGGTTGATGACCGGGGAGCTGTTTTTT.

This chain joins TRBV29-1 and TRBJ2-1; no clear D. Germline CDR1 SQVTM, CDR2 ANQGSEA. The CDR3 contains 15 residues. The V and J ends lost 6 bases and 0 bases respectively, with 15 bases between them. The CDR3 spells CSVIQSIFSYNEQFF. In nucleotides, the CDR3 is TGCAGCGTGATACAGTCTATATTCTCCTACAATGAGCAGTTCTTC.

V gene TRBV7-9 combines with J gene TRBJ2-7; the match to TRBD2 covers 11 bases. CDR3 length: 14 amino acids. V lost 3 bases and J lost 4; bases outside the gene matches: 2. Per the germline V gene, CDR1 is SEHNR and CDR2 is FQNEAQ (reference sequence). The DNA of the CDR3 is TGTGCCAGCAGCTTGGTAGCGGGAGGGTACGAGCAGTACTTC. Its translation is CASSLVAGGYEQYF.

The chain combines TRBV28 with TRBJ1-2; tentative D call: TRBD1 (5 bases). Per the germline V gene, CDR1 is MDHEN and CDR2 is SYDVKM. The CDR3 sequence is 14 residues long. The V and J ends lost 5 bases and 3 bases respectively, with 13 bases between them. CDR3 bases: TGTGCCAGCAGTCCCGGGACGGCGCACTATGGCTACACCTTC. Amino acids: CASSPGTAHYGYTF.

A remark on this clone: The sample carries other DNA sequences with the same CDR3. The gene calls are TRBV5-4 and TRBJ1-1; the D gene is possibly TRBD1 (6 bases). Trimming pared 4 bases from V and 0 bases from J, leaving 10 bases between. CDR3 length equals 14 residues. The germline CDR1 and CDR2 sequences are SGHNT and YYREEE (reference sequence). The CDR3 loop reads CASSRGQMNTEAFF. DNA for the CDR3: TGTGCCAGCAGCCGCGGACAGATGAACACTGAAGCTTTCTTT.

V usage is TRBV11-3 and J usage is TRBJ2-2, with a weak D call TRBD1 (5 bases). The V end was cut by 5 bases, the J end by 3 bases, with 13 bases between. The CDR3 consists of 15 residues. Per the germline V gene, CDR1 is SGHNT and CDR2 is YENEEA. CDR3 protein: CASSAATAYTGELFF. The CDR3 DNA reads TGTGCCAGCAGCGCTGCGACAGCCTACACCGGGGAGCTGTTTTTT. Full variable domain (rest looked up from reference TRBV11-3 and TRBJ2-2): EAGVVQSPRYKIIEKKQPVAFWCNPISGHNTLYWYLQNLGQGPELLIRYENEEAVDDSQLPKDRFSAERLKGVDSTLKIQPAELGDSAVYLCASSAATAYTGELFFGEGSRLTVL.

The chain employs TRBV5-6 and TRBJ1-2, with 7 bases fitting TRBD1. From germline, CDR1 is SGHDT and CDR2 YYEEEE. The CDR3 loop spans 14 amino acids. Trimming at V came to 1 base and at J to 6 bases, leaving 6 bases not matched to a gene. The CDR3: CASSLQDRRHGYTF. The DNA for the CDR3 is TGTGCCAGCAGCTTGCAGGACAGGCGACATGGCTACACCTTC.

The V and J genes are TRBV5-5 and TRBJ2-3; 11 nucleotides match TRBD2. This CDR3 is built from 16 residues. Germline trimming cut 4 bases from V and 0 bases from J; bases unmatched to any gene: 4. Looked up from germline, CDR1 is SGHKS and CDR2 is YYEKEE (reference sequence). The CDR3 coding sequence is TGTGCCAGCAGCCGGGGACTAGCGGCTAGCACAGATACGCAGTATTTT. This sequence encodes CASSRGLAASTDTQYF.

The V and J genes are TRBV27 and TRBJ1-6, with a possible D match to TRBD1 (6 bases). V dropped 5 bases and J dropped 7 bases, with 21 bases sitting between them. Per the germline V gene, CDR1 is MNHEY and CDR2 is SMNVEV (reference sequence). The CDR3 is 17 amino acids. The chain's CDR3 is CASSRRSLAGVNSPLHF. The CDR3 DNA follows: TGTGCCAGCAGTCGTAGGAGTCTGGCAGGGGTAAATTCACCCCTCCACTTT.

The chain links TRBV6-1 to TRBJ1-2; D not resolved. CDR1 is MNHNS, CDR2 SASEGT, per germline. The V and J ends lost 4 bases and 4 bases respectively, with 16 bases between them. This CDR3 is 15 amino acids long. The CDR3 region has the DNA TGTGCCAGCAGTGGCTCGGGCGGGGTACTCTATGGCTACACCTTC. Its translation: CASSGSGGVLYGYTF.

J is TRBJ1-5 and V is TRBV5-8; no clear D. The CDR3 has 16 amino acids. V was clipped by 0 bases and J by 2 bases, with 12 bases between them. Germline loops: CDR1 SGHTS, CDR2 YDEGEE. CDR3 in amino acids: CASSLVWGIGNQPQHF. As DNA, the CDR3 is TGTGCCAGCAGCTTGGTTTGGGGTATCGGCAATCAGCCCCAGCATTTT.

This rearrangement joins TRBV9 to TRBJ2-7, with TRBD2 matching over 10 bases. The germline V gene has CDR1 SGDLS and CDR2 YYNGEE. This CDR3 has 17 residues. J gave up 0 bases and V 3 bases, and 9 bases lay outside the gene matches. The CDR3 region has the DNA TGTGCCAGCAGCGCGGGCGGGACTAGCGTACCCTCCTACGAGCAGTACTTC. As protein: CASSAGGTSVPSYEQYF.

CDR3 DNA sequence: TGTGCCAGCACCCCGGGGACTAGACGCACCGGGGAGCTGTTTTTT. The encoded protein is CASTPGTRRTGELFF. The chain has TRBV28 and TRBJ2-2; 8 bases align to TRBD2. CDR3 length equals 15 residues. Germline V gives CDR1 MDHEN, CDR2 SYDVKM. V gave up 7 bases and J gave up 4 bases; unmatched junction bases: 8. Supplemented by reference TRBV28 and TRBJ2-2, the full variable domain reads DVKVTQSSRYLVKRTGEKVFLECVQDMDHENMFWYRQDPGLGLRLIYFSYDVKMKEKGDIPEGYSVSREKKERFSLILESASTNQTSMYLCASTPGTRRTGELFFGEGSRLTVL.

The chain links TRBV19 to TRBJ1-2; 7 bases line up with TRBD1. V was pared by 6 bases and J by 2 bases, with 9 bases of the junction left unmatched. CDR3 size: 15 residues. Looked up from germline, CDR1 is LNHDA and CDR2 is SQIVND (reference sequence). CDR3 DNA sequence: TGTGCCAGTAGGCACCTTGGGACAGCCAACTATGGCTACACCTTC. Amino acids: CASRHLGTANYGYTF.

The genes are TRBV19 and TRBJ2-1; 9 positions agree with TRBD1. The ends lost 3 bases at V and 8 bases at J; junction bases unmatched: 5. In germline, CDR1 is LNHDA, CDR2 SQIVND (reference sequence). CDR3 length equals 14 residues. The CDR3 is CASSMRDREDEQFF. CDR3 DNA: TGTGCCAGTAGTATGAGGGACAGGGAGGATGAGCAGTTCTTC.

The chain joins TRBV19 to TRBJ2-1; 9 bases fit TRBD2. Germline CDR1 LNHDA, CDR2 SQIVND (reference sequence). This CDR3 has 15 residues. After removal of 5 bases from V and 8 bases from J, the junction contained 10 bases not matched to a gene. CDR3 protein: CASSSLAGKGDEQFF. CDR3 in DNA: TGTGCCAGTAGTTCTCTAGCGGGAAAGGGGGATGAGCAGTTCTTC.

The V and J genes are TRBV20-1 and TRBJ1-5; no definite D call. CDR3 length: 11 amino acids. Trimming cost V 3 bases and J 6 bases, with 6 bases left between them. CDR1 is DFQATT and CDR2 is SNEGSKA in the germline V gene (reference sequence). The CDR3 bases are TGCAGTGCTAGCGCCCCTCAGCCCCAGCATTTT. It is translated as CSASAPQPQHF.

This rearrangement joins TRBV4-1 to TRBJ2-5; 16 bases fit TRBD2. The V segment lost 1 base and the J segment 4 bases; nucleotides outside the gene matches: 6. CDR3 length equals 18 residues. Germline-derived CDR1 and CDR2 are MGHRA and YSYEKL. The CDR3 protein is CASSQVGTSGRARETQYF. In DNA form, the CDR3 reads TGCGCCAGCAGCCAAGTGGGGACTAGCGGGAGGGCCAGAGAGACCCAGTACTTC.

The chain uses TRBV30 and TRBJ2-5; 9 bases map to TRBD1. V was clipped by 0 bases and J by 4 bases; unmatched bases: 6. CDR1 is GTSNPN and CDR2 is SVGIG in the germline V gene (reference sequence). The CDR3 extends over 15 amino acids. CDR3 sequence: CAWSVWDRVRETQYF. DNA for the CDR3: TGTGCCTGGAGTGTATGGGACAGGGTCCGAGAGACCCAGTACTTC.

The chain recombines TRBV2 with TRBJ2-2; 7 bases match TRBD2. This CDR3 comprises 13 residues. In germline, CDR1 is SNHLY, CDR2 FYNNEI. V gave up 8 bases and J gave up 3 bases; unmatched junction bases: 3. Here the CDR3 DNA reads TGTGCCAGCCTAGCGGTTCACACCGGGGAGCTGTTTTTT. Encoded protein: CASLAVHTGELFF.

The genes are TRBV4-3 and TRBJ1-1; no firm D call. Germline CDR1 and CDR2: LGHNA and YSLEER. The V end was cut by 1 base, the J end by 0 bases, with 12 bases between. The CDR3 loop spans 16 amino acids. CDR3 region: CASSQVFPNMNTEAFF. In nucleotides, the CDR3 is TGCGCCAGCAGCCAAGTTTTCCCAAACATGAACACTGAAGCTTTCTTT.

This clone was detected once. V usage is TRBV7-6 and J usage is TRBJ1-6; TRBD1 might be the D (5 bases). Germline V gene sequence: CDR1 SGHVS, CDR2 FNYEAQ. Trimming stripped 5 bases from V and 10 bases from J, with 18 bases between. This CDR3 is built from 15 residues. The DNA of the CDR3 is TGTGCCAGCAGCCCATCGGAGGGGAAGGGGTCACCCCTCCACTTT. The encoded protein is CASSPSEGKGSPLHF.